The 26 T cell receptor beta chains reported below all come from one sample, sequenced in a study of T cell responses to AZD1222 COVID-19 vaccine. The data were produced by immunoSEQ multiplex PCR, yet TCRdb's version contains in-frame clones alone and is incomplete. The sample lists about 140,000 clones; about 93% were seen once. Sequencing was performed on peripheral blood, taken on day 0 of AZD1222 vaccination. The receptors were sampled from an adult in good health.

This chain uses TRBV5-1 with TRBJ2-7; the D is unclear. Trimming removed 4 bases at V and 1 base at J, with 9 bases between. Germline-derived CDR1 and CDR2 are SGHRS and YFSETQ. The CDR3 consists of 13 residues. The CDR3 DNA reads TGCGCCAGCAGCACCCTGACTTCCTACGAGCAGTACTTC. It translates to CASSTLTSYEQYF.

The V and J genes are TRBV4-2 and TRBJ1-4; no definite D call. CDR1 is LGHNA, CDR2 YNFKEQ, per germline. The CDR3 sequence is 16 residues long. Between the trimmed V and J ends, which lost 1 base and 0 bases, there was a span of 9 bases. The CDR3 coding sequence is TGTGCCAGCAGCCAAGCAAACGGTGCAACTAATGAAAAACTGTTTTTT. Translation: CASSQANGATNEKLFF.

This rearrangement joins TRBV15 to TRBJ1-4; possible D gene TRBD1, 5 bases. The germline CDR1 and CDR2 sequences are LNHNV and YYDKDF (reference sequence). The CDR3 sequence is 14 residues long. V dropped 0 bases and J dropped 8 bases, with 10 bases sitting between them. The CDR3 DNA sequence: TGTGCCACCAGCAGAGAAGGGGAAGACGAAAAACTGTTTTTT. This sequence encodes CATSREGEDEKLFF.

This chain links TRBV5-1 with TRBJ1-3; D gene ambiguous. V was trimmed by 2 bases and J by 1 base, leaving 7 bases between them. Germline lookup yields CDR1 SGHRS and CDR2 YFSETQ. The length of the CDR3 is 14 residues. CDR3 sequence (DNA): TGCGCCAGCAGCTTTTGGGGTTCTGGAAACACCATATATTTT. It translates to CASSFWGSGNTIYF.

The V gene is TRBV12-2, the J gene TRBJ2-1. TRBV12-2 is a pseudogene locus. The CDR3 is made up of 13 amino acids. The CDR3 sequence: CASRLVGYNEQFF. The CDR3 DNA follows: TGTGCAAGTCGCTTAGTAGGTTACAATGAGCAGTTCTTC.

This clone was counted a few times. V is TRBV2 and J is TRBJ2-1, with D maybe TRBD2 (5 bases). CDR3 length: 13 residues. Germline CDR1 and CDR2: SNHLY and FYNNEI. V lost 5 bases to trimming and J lost 13 bases, with 18 bases between them. The CDR3 sequence: CASSQNSVTNQFF. In DNA form, the CDR3 reads TGTGCCAGCAGTCAAAATAGCGTGACTAATCAGTTCTTC.

On this clone itself: Other DNA sequences of this sample code for an identical CDR3. This sequence joins TRBV7-8 and TRBJ2-5, with D perhaps TRBD1 (6 bases). V was clipped by 1 base and J by 4 bases, with 10 bases between them. Germline V gene data show CDR1 as SGHVS and CDR2 as FQNEAQ. The CDR3 extends over 14 amino acids. The CDR3 loop reads CASSLDRVGETQYF. CDR3 bases: TGTGCCAGCAGCTTAGACAGGGTTGGAGAGACCCAGTACTTC.

The chain recombines TRBV7-3 with TRBJ2-2; perhaps TRBD2 as D (5 bases). CDR1 and CDR2 from the germline V gene are SGHTA and FQGTGA. There are 14 residues in the CDR3. The V and J ends lost 7 bases and 0 bases respectively, with 9 bases between them. The CDR3 DNA reads TGTGCCAGCAAGCCGGAGGCGAACACCGGGGAGCTGTTTTTT. Protein: CASKPEANTGELFF.

The genes are TRBV30 and TRBJ1-6, with a possible D match to TRBD1 (5 bases). Per the germline V gene, CDR1 is GTSNPN and CDR2 is SVGIG (reference sequence). Trimming removed 2 bases at V and 5 bases at J, with 7 bases between. The CDR3 has 13 amino acids. CDR3 in DNA: TGTGCCTGGAGTTCGGACAATAATTCACCCCTCCACTTT. Translated, it gives CAWSSDNNSPLHF.

The chain employs TRBV11-3 and TRBJ2-2; D is perhaps TRBD2 (5 bases). This CDR3 comprises 16 residues. The germline V gene encodes CDR1 SGHNT and CDR2 YENEEA. V lost 3 bases to trimming and J lost 3 bases, with 14 bases between them. CDR3 protein: CASSFLGGGDTGELFF. The CDR3 DNA reads TGTGCCAGCAGCTTCCTAGGAGGTGGGGACACCGGGGAGCTGTTTTTT.

The chain employs TRBV18 and TRBJ1-1; D remains ambiguous. CDR1 KGHSH and CDR2 LQKENI come from the germline V gene. V was cut by 5 bases and J by 5 bases, with 9 bases left in between. The CDR3 has 12 amino acids. CDR3 sequence reads: CASSSVGTEAFF. The CDR3 bases are TGTGCCAGCTCATCTGTGGGAACTGAAGCTTTCTTT. Full variable domain (outside the CDR3, taken from reference TRBV18 and TRBJ1-1): NAGVMQNPRHLVRRRGQEARLRCSPMKGHSHVYWYRQLPEEGLKFMVYLQKENIIDESGMPKERFSAEFPKEGPSILRIQQVVRGDSAAYFCASSSVGTEAFFGQGTRLTVV.

The rearrangement links TRBV5-1 to TRBJ2-1; 8 bases are shared with TRBD2. With V trimmed by 0 bases and J by 4 bases, 6 bases remained unmatched. Germline CDR1 reads SGHRS; CDR2 reads YFSETQ. This CDR3 spans 16 amino acids. CDR3 region: CASSLAEGLVYNEQFF. In nucleotides, the CDR3 is TGCGCCAGCAGCTTGGCAGAGGGACTAGTATACAATGAGCAGTTCTTC.

The chain couples TRBV5-1 to TRBJ2-7; the D gene is possibly TRBD1 (5 bases). The CDR3 totals 14 residues. Germline V CDR1 and CDR2: SGHRS, YFSETQ. The ends were cut back, 2 bases at V and 0 bases at J, with 9 bases in the middle. The CDR3 DNA follows: TGCGCCAGCAGCTTACAGGCAAGCTCCTACGAGCAGTACTTC. It specifies CASSLQASSYEQYF.

The chain recombines TRBV5-1 with TRBJ1-4; D is possibly TRBD1 (5 bases). Germline CDR1 and CDR2: SGHRS and YFSETQ. V was cut by 2 bases and J by 0 bases, with 11 bases left in between. The CDR3 sequence is 16 residues long. The CDR3 region is CASSLYGTATNEKLFF. CDR3 in DNA: TGCGCCAGCAGCTTATACGGGACTGCAACTAATGAAAAACTGTTTTTT.

Only one count was recorded for this clone. This chain connects TRBV20-1 to TRBJ2-7, with 9 bases aligning to TRBD2. Per the germline V gene, CDR1 is DFQATT and CDR2 is SNEGSKA (reference sequence). Germline trimming cut 3 bases from V and 3 bases from J; bases unmatched to any gene: 6. The CDR3 extends over 14 amino acids. The CDR3 DNA reads as TGCAGTGCTAGTGAGGCTAGCGGGGACTACGAGCAGTACTTC. Its protein product is CSASEASGDYEQYF.

This chain uses TRBV28 with TRBJ2-7; D is perhaps TRBD1 or TRBD2 (7 bases each). V was cut by 6 bases and J by 0 bases, with 15 bases left in between. The germline V gene encodes CDR1 MDHEN and CDR2 SYDVKM. There are 15 residues in the CDR3. CDR3 sequence: CASRQGGALSYEQYF. CDR3 in DNA: TGTGCCAGCAGGCAGGGGGGGGCCCTCTCCTACGAGCAGTACTTC.

The chain joins TRBV28 to TRBJ2-2, with 10 bases that match TRBD2. CDR1 and CDR2 (germline): MDHEN, SYDVKM. V was pared by 6 bases and J by 2 bases, with 6 bases of the junction left unmatched. This CDR3 is 16 amino acids long. In DNA form, the CDR3 reads TGTGCCAGCAGAAAAACTAGCGGGACAAACACCGGGGAGCTGTTTTTT. Its protein is CASRKTSGTNTGELFF. Together with reference TRBV28 and TRBJ2-2, the CDR3 gives the full variable domain: DVKVTQSSRYLVKRTGEKVFLECVQDMDHENMFWYRQDPGLGLRLIYFSYDVKMKEKGDIPEGYSVSREKKERFSLILESASTNQTSMYLCASRKTSGTNTGELFFGEGSRLTVL.

The chain employs TRBV28 and TRBJ1-5, with D uncertain. V was shortened by 8 bases and J by 0 bases, with 11 bases between the two germline ends. This CDR3 is built from 14 residues. In germline, CDR1 is MDHEN, CDR2 SYDVKM. CDR3 protein: CASFSEYSNQPQHF. The CDR3 DNA is TGTGCCAGCTTCAGCGAGTATAGCAATCAGCCCCAGCATTTT.

This clone was observed once. The rearrangement links TRBV7-9 to TRBJ2-5, with TRBD2 matching over 9 bases. The CDR3 consists of 17 residues. V was clipped by 2 bases and J by 5 bases; unmatched bases: 12. Germline CDR1 and CDR2: SEHNR and FQNEAQ (reference sequence). CDR3 sequence: CASSLSGGRAGLETQYF. The CDR3 DNA sequence: TGTGCCAGCAGCTTATCCGGCGGGAGGGCCGGGTTGGAGACCCAGTACTTC.

This clone was recorded only once. The gene calls are TRBV11-3 and TRBJ2-7; D unclear. CDR1 is SGHNT and CDR2 is YENEEA in the germline V gene. The CDR3 sequence is 11 residues long. Trimming left V 5 bases short and J 5 bases short, with 7 bases between. CDR3 region: CASSPRNEQYF. CDR3 bases: TGTGCCAGCAGCCCACGTAACGAGCAGTACTTC. The whole variable domain, remainder taken from reference TRBV11-3 and TRBJ2-7, is EAGVVQSPRYKIIEKKQPVAFWCNPISGHNTLYWYLQNLGQGPELLIRYENEEAVDDSQLPKDRFSAERLKGVDSTLKIQPAELGDSAVYLCASSPRNEQYFGPGTRLTVT.

The V gene is TRBV19, the J gene TRBJ1-5, with 7 bases matching TRBD1. Germline assignment: CDR1 LNHDA and CDR2 SQIVND (reference sequence). The CDR3 consists of 16 residues. The V and J ends lost 4 bases and 3 bases, in that order; junction bases with no gene match: 9. The CDR3 spells CASSTGTAGSNQPQHF. The CDR3, as DNA: TGTGCCAGTAGTACTGGGACAGCAGGGTCCAATCAGCCCCAGCATTTT.

The chain carries TRBV30 and TRBJ1-1; D might be TRBD1 (6 bases). This CDR3 contains 14 residues. V lost 3 bases, J lost 6 bases, and 17 bases lay in between. CDR1 is GTSNPN, CDR2 SVGIG, per germline (reference sequence). The CDR3 is CAWRALQPGAEAFF. CDR3 coding DNA: TGTGCCTGGAGGGCGCTCCAGCCAGGGGCTGAAGCTTTCTTT. Complete variable domain (other parts from reference TRBV30 and TRBJ1-1): SQTIHQWPATLVQPVGSPLSLECTVEGTSNPNLYWYRQAAGRGLQLLFYSVGIGQISSEVPQNLSASRPQDRQFILSSKKLLLSDSGFYLCAWRALQPGAEAFFGQGTRLTVV.

The chain combines TRBV5-6 with TRBJ2-7; 9 bases align to TRBD1. This CDR3 spans 15 amino acids. With 2 bases clipped from V and 5 bases from J, the junction kept 8 bases outside the gene matches. Germline CDR1 SGHDT, CDR2 YYEEEE. CDR3 DNA: TGTGCCAGCAGCTTCGGGACAGGGTGGTCCGACGAGCAGTACTTC. It translates to CASSFGTGWSDEQYF.

V gene TRBV18 combines with J gene TRBJ1-1; 9 bases map to TRBD1. J was trimmed by 0 bases and V by 2 bases; bases with no gene match: 13. This CDR3 has 19 amino acids. Looked up from germline, CDR1 is KGHSH and CDR2 is LQKENI. The CDR3 is CASSPLVPGQGILNTEAFF. CDR3 coding DNA: TGTGCCAGCTCACCATTGGTTCCGGGACAGGGTATATTGAACACTGAAGCTTTCTTT. The full variable domain, rest sourced from reference TRBV18 and TRBJ1-1, is NAGVMQNPRHLVRRRGQEARLRCSPMKGHSHVYWYRQLPEEGLKFMVYLQKENIIDESGMPKERFSAEFPKEGPSILRIQQVVRGDSAAYFCASSPLVPGQGILNTEAFFGQGTRLTVV.

The chain combines TRBV28 with TRBJ2-2; D is unresolved. Germline CDR1 reads MDHEN; CDR2 reads SYDVKM. V shed 5 bases and J shed 3 bases, with 10 bases lying between them. CDR3 length equals 14 residues. CDR3 residues: CASSPLRYTGELFF. CDR3 sequence (DNA): TGTGCCAGCAGTCCCCTCCGATACACCGGGGAGCTGTTTTTT.

The V gene is TRBV5-4, the J gene TRBJ2-3; 8 nucleotides align to TRBD2. Germline-derived CDR1 and CDR2 are SGHNT and YYREEE (reference sequence). The CDR3 runs 15 residues. Trimming took 6 bases from V and 3 from J; bases not matched to a gene: 9. The CDR3 DNA follows: TGTGCCAGCACCCCGGGAGGGACTATGACAGATACGCAGTATTTT. It codes for CASTPGGTMTDTQYF.